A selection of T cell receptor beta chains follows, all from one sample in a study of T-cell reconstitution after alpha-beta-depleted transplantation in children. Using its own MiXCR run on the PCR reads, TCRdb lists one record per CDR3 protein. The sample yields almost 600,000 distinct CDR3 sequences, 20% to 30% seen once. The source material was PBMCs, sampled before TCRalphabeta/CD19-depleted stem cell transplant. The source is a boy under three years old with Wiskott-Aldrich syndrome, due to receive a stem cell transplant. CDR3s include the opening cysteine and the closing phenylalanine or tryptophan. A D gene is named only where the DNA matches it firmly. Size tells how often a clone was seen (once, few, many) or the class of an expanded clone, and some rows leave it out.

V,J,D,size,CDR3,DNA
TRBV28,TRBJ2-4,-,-,CASSPFLGGKNIQYF,TGTGCCAGCAGTCCTTTCCTGGGCGGCAAAAACATTCAGTACTTC
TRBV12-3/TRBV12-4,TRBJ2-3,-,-,CASRRRENTQYF,TGTGCCAGCAGACGAAGAGAGAATACGCAGTATTTT
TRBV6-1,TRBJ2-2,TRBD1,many,CASIRTGSNTGELFF,TGTGCCAGCATCCGGACAGGGTCGAACACCGGGGAGCTGTTTTTT
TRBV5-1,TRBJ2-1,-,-,CASSLMKASYNEQFF,TGCGCCAGCAGCTTGATGAAGGCTTCCTACAATGAGCAGTTCTTC
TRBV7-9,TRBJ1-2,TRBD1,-,CASSSLDRASYYGYTF,TGTGCCAGCAGCTCTTTAGACAGGGCCTCATACTATGGCTACACCTTC
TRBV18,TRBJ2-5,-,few,CSSSSQERTQYF,TGTTCCAGCTCATCTCAGGAAAGGACCCAGTACTTC
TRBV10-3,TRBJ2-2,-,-,CAISESASSGTGELFF,TGTGCCATCAGTGAGTCGGCATCGTCTGGAACCGGGGAGCTGTTTTTT
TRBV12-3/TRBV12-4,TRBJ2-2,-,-,CASSLMAGPGELFF,TGTGCCAGCAGTTTGATGGCAGGACCCGGGGAGCTGTTTTTT
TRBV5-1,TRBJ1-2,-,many,CASYPGGESYGYTF,TGCGCCAGCTACCCGGGCGGTGAATCCTATGGCTACACCTTC
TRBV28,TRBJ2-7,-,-,CASSLGGGLQALYEQYF,TGTGCCAGCAGTTTGGGGGGAGGCCTTCAGGCCCTCTACGAGCAGTACTTC
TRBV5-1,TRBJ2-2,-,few,CASSLEQGGSGELFF,TGCGCCAGCAGCTTGGAACAGGGTGGGAGCGGGGAGCTGTTTTTT
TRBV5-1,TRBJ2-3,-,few,CASSFGDPTDTQYF,TGCGCCAGCAGCTTTGGGGACCCCACAGATACGCAGTATTTT
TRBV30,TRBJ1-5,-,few,CAWSVHRANQPQHF,TGTGCCTGGAGTGTACACAGAGCCAATCAGCCCCAGCATTTT
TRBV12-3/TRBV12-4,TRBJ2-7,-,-,CASSLGWREQYF,TGTGCCAGCAGTCTGGGGTGGAGAGAGCAGTACTTC
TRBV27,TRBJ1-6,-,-,CASRTFGGVGSPLHF,TGTGCCAGCAGAACCTTTGGAGGGGTTGGTTCACCCCTCCACTTT
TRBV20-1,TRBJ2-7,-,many,CSASGSSYEQYF,TGCAGTGCTAGCGGGAGCTCCTACGAGCAGTACTTC
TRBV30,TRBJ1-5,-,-,CAWSRGGDQPQHF,TGTGCCTGGAGTAGAGGGGGGGATCAGCCCCAGCATTTT
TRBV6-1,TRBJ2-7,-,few,CATGHPYEQYF,TGTGCCACTGGACACCCCTACGAGCAGTACTTC
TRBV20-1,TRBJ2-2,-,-,CSASSQIAGELFF,TGCAGTGCCAGCTCCCAAATCGCCGGGGAGCTGTTTTTT
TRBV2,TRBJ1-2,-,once,CASSSLSNYGYTF,TGTGCCAGCAGTTCCCTATCTAACTATGGCTACACCTTC
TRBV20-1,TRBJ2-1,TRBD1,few,CSAKVVGGDFYNEQFF,TGCAGTGCTAAGGTGGTAGGGGGCGATTTTTACAATGAGCAGTTCTTC
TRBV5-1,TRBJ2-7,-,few,CASSLAGAYYYEQYF,TGCGCCAGCAGCTTGGCCGGGGCGTACTACTACGAGCAGTACTTC
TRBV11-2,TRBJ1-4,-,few,CASSPADRRVTNEKLFF,TGTGCCAGCAGCCCAGCGGACAGAAGGGTAACTAATGAAAAACTGTTTTTT
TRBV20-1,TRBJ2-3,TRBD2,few,CSAIAGRIDTQYF,TGCAGTGCTATAGCGGGGAGAATAGATACGCAGTATTTT
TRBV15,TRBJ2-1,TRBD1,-,CATSRGGTEINEQFF,TGTGCCACCAGCAGAGGGGGGACAGAAATTAATGAGCAGTTCTTC
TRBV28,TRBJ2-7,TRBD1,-,CASSRQGSNYEQYF,TGTGCCAGCAGTAGACAGGGATCCAACTACGAGCAGTACTTC
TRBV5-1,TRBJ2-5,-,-,CASSYDSEETHYF,TGCGCCAGCAGCTATGACTCGGAGGAGACCCATTACTTC
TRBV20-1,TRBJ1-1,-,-,CSARGVRGRLNTEAFF,TGCAGTGCTAGAGGGGTTCGAGGGCGGTTGAACACTGAAGCTTTCTTT
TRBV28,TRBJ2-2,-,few,CGTTNTGELFF,TGTGGGACTACGAACACCGGGGAGCTGTTTTTT
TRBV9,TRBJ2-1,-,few,CASSVALGGLSPNEQFF,TGTGCCAGCAGCGTAGCGTTGGGGGGACTTTCTCCTAATGAGCAGTTCTTC
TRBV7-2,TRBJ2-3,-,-,CASRYKEDTQYF,TGTGCCAGCAGATATAAGGAAGATACGCAGTATTTT
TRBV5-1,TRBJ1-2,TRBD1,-,CASSSSTGVYGYTF,TGCGCCAGCAGCTCCTCGACAGGGGTCTATGGCTACACCTTC
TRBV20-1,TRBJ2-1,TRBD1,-,CSARDERDRVNEQFF,TGCAGTGCTAGAGACGAGCGGGACAGGGTGAATGAGCAGTTCTTC
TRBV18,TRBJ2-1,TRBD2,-,CASSLLLALSYNEQFF,TGTGCCAGCTCACTCTTACTAGCGCTCTCCTACAATGAGCAGTTCTTC
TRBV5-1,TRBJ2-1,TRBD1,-,CASRQGYGYNEQFF,TGCGCCAGCAGACAGGGGTATGGCTACAATGAGCAGTTCTTC
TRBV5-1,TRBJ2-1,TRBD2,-,CASSVVAGPYNEQFF,TGCGCCAGCAGCGTAGTAGCGGGGCCATACAATGAGCAGTTCTTC
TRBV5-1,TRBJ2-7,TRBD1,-,CASSLGTGVGGEQYF,TGCGCCAGCAGCCTCGGGACAGGGGTAGGGGGCGAGCAGTACTTC
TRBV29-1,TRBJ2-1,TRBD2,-,CSVDRGGSYNEQFF,TGCAGCGTTGATCGGGGGGGATCCTACAATGAGCAGTTCTTC
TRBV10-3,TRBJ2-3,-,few,CAISQQQGDTQYF,TGTGCCATCAGTCAACAACAGGGAGATACGCAGTATTTT
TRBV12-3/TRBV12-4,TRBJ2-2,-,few,CASRTRAGELFF,TGTGCCAGCAGAACGAGAGCCGGGGAGCTGTTTTTT
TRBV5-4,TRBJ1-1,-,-,CASSASLQGQEAFF,TGTGCCAGCAGCGCGTCGCTACAGGGCCAAGAGGCTTTCTTT
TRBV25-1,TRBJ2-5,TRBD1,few,CASSNRGKQETQYF,TGTGCCAGCAGTAACAGGGGCAAGCAAGAGACCCAGTACTTC
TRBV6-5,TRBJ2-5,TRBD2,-,CASSYELAGVGETQYF,TGTGCCAGCAGTTACGAATTAGCGGGAGTGGGTGAGACCCAGTACTTC
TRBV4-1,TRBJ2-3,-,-,CASSQDQWGTSTDTQYF,TGCGCCAGCAGCCAAGATCAATGGGGGACTAGCACAGATACGCAGTATTTT
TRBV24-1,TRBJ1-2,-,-,CATSDAQGYYGYTF,TGTGCCACCAGTGATGCGCAGGGATACTATGGCTACACCTTC
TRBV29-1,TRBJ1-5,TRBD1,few,CSVRDRNQPQHF,TGCAGCGTGAGGGACAGGAATCAGCCCCAGCATTTT
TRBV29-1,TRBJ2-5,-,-,CSADQVGQETQYF,TGCAGCGCAGACCAGGTGGGCCAAGAGACCCAGTACTTC